These T cell receptor beta chains were read from a single sample in a study of T-cell memory formation after mild COVID-19. TCRdb ran MiXCR on the 5' RACE reads and lists one entry per CDR3 protein. The sample lists about 270,000 distinct CDR3 sequences; 15% were seen once. Sequenced input: PBMCs or a T cell subset sorted from them (not recorded which). These receptors were collected from an adult woman who had mild COVID-19 (a few samples of this study predate the infection). Cell type and time point are not known. Both conserved end residues are part of each CDR3. The order of the fields is clone size, V gene, J gene, D gene, CDR3 length, CDR3 DNA, CDR3 protein. D genes are given only for firm matches. Clone size appears in some rows only: once, few, many, or a class for an expanded clone.

abundance: few
v_gene: TRBV15
j_gene: TRBJ1-1
d_gene: TRBD1
len: 15
CDR3nt: TGTGCCACCAGCAGAGGCGGGACAGCGAACACTGAAGCTTTCTTT
CDR3aa: CATSRGGTANTEAFF

abundance: .
v_gene: TRBV4-1
j_gene: TRBJ1-1
d_gene: .
len: 17
CDR3nt: TGCGCCAGCAGCCAAGGAGCCCAGGGTAGGGTGAACACTGAAGCTTTCTTT
CDR3aa: CASSQGAQGRVNTEAFF

abundance: few
v_gene: TRBV6-2/TRBV6-3
j_gene: TRBJ2-1
d_gene: TRBD2
len: 13
CDR3nt: TGTGCCAGCATTCCTAGCGGGATCAATGAGCAGTTCTTC
CDR3aa: CASIPSGINEQFF

abundance: few
v_gene: TRBV5-1
j_gene: TRBJ2-5
d_gene: .
len: 15
CDR3nt: TGCGCCAGCAGCTCAGCCGGGGGAAGGGAAGAGACCCAGTACTTC
CDR3aa: CASSSAGGREETQYF

abundance: few
v_gene: TRBV5-1
j_gene: TRBJ1-4
d_gene: TRBD1
len: 15
CDR3nt: TGCGCCAGCAGCTTGACAGGGGCTCTTAATGAAAAACTGTTTTTT
CDR3aa: CASSLTGALNEKLFF

abundance: many
v_gene: TRBV7-3
j_gene: TRBJ2-3
d_gene: TRBD2
len: 17
CDR3nt: TGTGCCAGCAGCCTGGGGCCTAGCGGCCTTAGCACAGATACGCAGTATTTT
CDR3aa: CASSLGPSGLSTDTQYF

abundance: .
v_gene: TRBV4-2
j_gene: TRBJ1-6
d_gene: .
len: 20
CDR3nt: TGTGCCAGCAGCCAGAGGGTACTCTCCGCAGCGGACACCACGAATTGGGCCCTCCACTTT
CDR3aa: CASSQRVLSAADTTNWALHF

abundance: few
v_gene: TRBV5-1
j_gene: TRBJ2-5
d_gene: .
len: 15
CDR3nt: TGCGCCAGCAGCTTGGCACAAAGATCACAAGAGACCCAGTACTTC
CDR3aa: CASSLAQRSQETQYF

abundance: few
v_gene: TRBV27
j_gene: TRBJ1-4
d_gene: .
len: 17
CDR3nt: TGTGCCAGCAGTTTATCGGGACTACCGGGACAACAGGAAAAACTGTTTTTT
CDR3aa: CASSLSGLPGQQEKLFF

abundance: few
v_gene: TRBV5-6
j_gene: TRBJ2-6
d_gene: .
len: 17
CDR3nt: TGTGCCAGCAGCTTGCTTGGGGGGGCAAGAGGGGCCAACGTCCTGACTTTC
CDR3aa: CASSLLGGARGANVLTF

abundance: .
v_gene: TRBV7-3
j_gene: TRBJ1-1
d_gene: .
len: 16
CDR3nt: TGTGCCAGCAGCCCGAGAGCGGGGAATGGGAACACTGAAGCTTTCTTT
CDR3aa: CASSPRAGNGNTEAFF

abundance: few
v_gene: TRBV3-1
j_gene: TRBJ2-2
d_gene: TRBD1
len: 14
CDR3nt: TGTGCCAGCACTACAGGGGGCGGGACCGGGGAGCTGTTTTTT
CDR3aa: CASTTGGGTGELFF

abundance: .
v_gene: TRBV3-1
j_gene: TRBJ1-4
d_gene: .
len: 12
CDR3nt: TGTGCCAGCAGCCGGAAAAGTGAAAAACTGTTTTTT
CDR3aa: CASSRKSEKLFF

abundance: few
v_gene: TRBV7-2
j_gene: TRBJ1-1
d_gene: TRBD1
len: 13
CDR3nt: TGTGCCAGCAGCCCTCGGGGACAGCTTGAAGCTTTCTTT
CDR3aa: CASSPRGQLEAFF

abundance: .
v_gene: TRBV7-9
j_gene: TRBJ1-4
d_gene: .
len: 15
CDR3nt: TGTGCCAGCACCCCAATCGGGACTCGGCAGGAAAAACTGTTTTTT
CDR3aa: CASTPIGTRQEKLFF

abundance: .
v_gene: TRBV21-1
j_gene: TRBJ1-6
d_gene: .
len: 18
CDR3nt: TGTGCCAGTGGTTGGACAGGCCCTTTGGTCGCCTATAATTCACCCCTCCACTTT
CDR3aa: CASGWTGPLVAYNSPLHF

abundance: once
v_gene: TRBV20-1
j_gene: TRBJ2-5
d_gene: TRBD2
len: 16
CDR3nt: TGCAGTGCCCCAATGGGCCGACTAGCGGGAGTGGAGACCCAGTACTTC
CDR3aa: CSAPMGRLAGVETQYF

abundance: .
v_gene: TRBV5-1
j_gene: TRBJ2-5
d_gene: TRBD2
len: 15
CDR3nt: TGCGCCAGCAGCTTGACTAGCGGGAGTCTTGAGACCCAGTACTTC
CDR3aa: CASSLTSGSLETQYF

abundance: few
v_gene: TRBV12-3/TRBV12-4
j_gene: TRBJ1-4
d_gene: .
len: 13
CDR3nt: TGTGCCAGCAGTTTATGGCAGAATGAAAAACTGTTTTTT
CDR3aa: CASSLWQNEKLFF

abundance: .
v_gene: TRBV7-2
j_gene: TRBJ2-7
d_gene: .
len: 14
CDR3nt: TGTGCCAGCAGCCCTAGACTTACCTACTACGAGCAGTACTTC
CDR3aa: CASSPRLTYYEQYF

abundance: few
v_gene: TRBV5-1
j_gene: TRBJ2-3
d_gene: .
len: 18
CDR3nt: TGCGCCAGCAGCTCGGGAGTGGCTAGCTGGACTGGCACAGATACGCAGTATTTT
CDR3aa: CASSSGVASWTGTDTQYF

abundance: .
v_gene: TRBV5-4
j_gene: TRBJ2-1
d_gene: .
len: 15
CDR3nt: TGTGCCAGCAGCTTGATTGGGGCTTCCAACAATGAGCAGTTCTTC
CDR3aa: CASSLIGASNNEQFF

abundance: .
v_gene: TRBV4-3
j_gene: TRBJ2-5
d_gene: .
len: 14
CDR3nt: TGCGCCAGCAGCCAAGGCCCGATGGAGGTGACCCAGTACTTC
CDR3aa: CASSQGPMEVTQYF

abundance: .
v_gene: TRBV21-1
j_gene: TRBJ2-7
d_gene: .
len: 13
CDR3nt: TGTGCCAGCAGCAAGCCCCCCGCGGAGGAGCAGTACTTC
CDR3aa: CASSKPPAEEQYF

abundance: .
v_gene: TRBV20-1
j_gene: TRBJ2-1
d_gene: TRBD1
len: 16
CDR3nt: TGCAGTGCTAGTCGGGGGACAGGCTTAACCTACAATGAGCAGTTCTTC
CDR3aa: CSASRGTGLTYNEQFF

abundance: many
v_gene: TRBV4-2
j_gene: TRBJ1-2
d_gene: TRBD1
len: 15
CDR3nt: TGTGCCAGCAGTCATCCGGGACAGGAGTCCTATGGCTACACCTTC
CDR3aa: CASSHPGQESYGYTF

abundance: few
v_gene: TRBV7-9
j_gene: TRBJ2-3
d_gene: TRBD1
len: 16
CDR3nt: TGTGCCAGCAGCAGAACCGGGACAGTACCCACAGATACGCAGTATTTT
CDR3aa: CASSRTGTVPTDTQYF

abundance: few
v_gene: TRBV9
j_gene: TRBJ1-5
d_gene: .
len: 14
CDR3nt: TGTGCCAGCAGCGTAGGACAGCCTAATCAGCCCCAGCATTTT
CDR3aa: CASSVGQPNQPQHF

abundance: .
v_gene: TRBV5-1
j_gene: TRBJ2-5
d_gene: .
len: 14
CDR3nt: TGCGCCAGCAGCCCGGGAGCCCCTCAAGAGACCCAGTACTTC
CDR3aa: CASSPGAPQETQYF

abundance: many
v_gene: TRBV5-1
j_gene: TRBJ1-2
d_gene: .
len: 14
CDR3nt: TGCGCCAGCAGCTTGGTGGGGAACAACTATGGCTACACCTTC
CDR3aa: CASSLVGNNYGYTF

abundance: once
v_gene: TRBV18
j_gene: TRBJ1-2
d_gene: .
len: 13
CDR3nt: TGTGCCAGCTCACCGGTGCGTTGGAGTGGCTACACCTTC
CDR3aa: CASSPVRWSGYTF